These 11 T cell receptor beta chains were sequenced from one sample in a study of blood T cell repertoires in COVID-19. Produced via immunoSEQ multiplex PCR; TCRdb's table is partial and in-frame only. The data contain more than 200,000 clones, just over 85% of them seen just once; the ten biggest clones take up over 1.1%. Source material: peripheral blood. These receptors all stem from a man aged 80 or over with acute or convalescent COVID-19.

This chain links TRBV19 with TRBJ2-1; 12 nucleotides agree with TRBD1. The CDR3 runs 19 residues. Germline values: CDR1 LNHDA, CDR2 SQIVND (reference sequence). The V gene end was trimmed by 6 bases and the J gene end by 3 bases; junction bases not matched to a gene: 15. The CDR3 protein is CASSPGTGGSLVRYNEQFF. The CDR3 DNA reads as TGTGCCAGTAGCCCCGGGACAGGGGGCTCCCTAGTCCGCTACAATGAGCAGTTCTTC. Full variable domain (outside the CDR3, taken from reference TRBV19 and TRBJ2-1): DGGITQSPKYLFRKEGQNVTLSCEQNLNHDAMYWYRQDPGQGLRLIYYSQIVNDFQKGDIAEGYSVSREKKESFPLTVTSAQKNPTAFYLCASSPGTGGSLVRYNEQFFGPGTRLTVL.

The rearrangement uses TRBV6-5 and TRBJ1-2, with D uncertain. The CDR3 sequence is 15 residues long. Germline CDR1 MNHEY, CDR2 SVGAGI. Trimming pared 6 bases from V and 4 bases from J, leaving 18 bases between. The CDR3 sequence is CASRLSGEVIYGYTF. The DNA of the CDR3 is TGTGCCAGCAGACTCTCCGGGGAAGTAATCTATGGCTACACCTTC.

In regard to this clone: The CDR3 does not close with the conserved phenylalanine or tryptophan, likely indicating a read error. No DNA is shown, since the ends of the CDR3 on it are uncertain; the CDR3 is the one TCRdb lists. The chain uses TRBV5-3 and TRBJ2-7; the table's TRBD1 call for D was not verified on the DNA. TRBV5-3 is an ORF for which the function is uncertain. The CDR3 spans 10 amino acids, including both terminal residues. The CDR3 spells CARSLETGGL.

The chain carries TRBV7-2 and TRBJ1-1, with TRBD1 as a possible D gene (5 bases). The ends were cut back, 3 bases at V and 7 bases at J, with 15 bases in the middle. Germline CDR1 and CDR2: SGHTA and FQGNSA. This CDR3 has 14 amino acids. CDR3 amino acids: CASSLSWQGSEAFF. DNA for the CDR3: TGTGCCAGCAGCTTGAGCTGGCAGGGCAGTGAAGCTTTCTTT.

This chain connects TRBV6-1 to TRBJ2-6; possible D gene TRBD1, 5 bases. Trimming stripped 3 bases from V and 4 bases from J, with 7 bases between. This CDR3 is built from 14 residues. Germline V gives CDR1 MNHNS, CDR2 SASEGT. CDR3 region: CASSDRAGANVLTF. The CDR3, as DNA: TGTGCCAGCAGTGACAGGGCCGGGGCCAACGTCCTGACTTTC.

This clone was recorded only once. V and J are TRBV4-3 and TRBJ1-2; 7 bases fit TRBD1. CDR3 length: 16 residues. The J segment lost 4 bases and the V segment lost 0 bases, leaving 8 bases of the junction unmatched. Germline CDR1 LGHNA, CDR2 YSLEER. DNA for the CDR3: TGCGCCAGCAGCCAAGATCGGGGCAGGGGGGCCTATGGCTACACCTTC. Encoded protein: CASSQDRGRGAYGYTF.

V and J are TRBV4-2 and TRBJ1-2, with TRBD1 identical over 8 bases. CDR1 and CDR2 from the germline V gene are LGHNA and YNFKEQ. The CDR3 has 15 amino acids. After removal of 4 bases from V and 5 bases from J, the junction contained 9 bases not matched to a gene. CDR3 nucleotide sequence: TGTGCCAGCAGCCCTCCGGACAGGGAGGCTTATGGCTACACCTTC. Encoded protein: CASSPPDREAYGYTF.

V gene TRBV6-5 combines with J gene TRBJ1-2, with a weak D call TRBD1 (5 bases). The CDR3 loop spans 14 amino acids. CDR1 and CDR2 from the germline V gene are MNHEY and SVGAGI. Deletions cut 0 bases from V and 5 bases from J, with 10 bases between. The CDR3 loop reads CASSYSGAGYGYTF. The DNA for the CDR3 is TGTGCCAGCAGTTACTCTGGGGCCGGGTATGGCTACACCTTC.

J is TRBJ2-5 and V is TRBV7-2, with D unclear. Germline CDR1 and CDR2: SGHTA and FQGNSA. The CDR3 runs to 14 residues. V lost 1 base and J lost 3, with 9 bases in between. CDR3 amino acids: CASSLVVGEETQYF. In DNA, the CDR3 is TGTGCCAGCAGCTTAGTGGTAGGAGAAGAGACCCAGTACTTC.

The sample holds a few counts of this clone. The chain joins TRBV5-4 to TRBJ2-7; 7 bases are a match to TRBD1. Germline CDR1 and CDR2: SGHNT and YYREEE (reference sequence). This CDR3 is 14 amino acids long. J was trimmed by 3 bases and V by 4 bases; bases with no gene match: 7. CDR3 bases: TGTGCCAGCAGCGCAGGACAGGATTTCTACGAGCAGTACTTC. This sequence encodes CASSAGQDFYEQYF. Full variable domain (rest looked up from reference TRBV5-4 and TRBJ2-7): ETGVTQSPTHLIKTRGQQVTLRCSSQSGHNTVSWYQQALGQGPQFIFQYYREEENGRGNFPPRFSGLQFPNYSSELNVNALELDDSALYLCASSAGQDFYEQYFGPGTRLTVT.

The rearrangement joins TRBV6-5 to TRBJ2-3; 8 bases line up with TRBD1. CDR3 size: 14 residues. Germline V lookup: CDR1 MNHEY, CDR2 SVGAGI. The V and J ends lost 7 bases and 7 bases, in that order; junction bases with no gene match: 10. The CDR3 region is CASTVGTGDHTQYF. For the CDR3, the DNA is TGTGCCAGCACTGTCGGGACAGGTGACCATACGCAGTATTTT.